The clone carrying this T cell receptor beta chain has at least ten counts. Its antigen is still unknown. The conserved final phenylalanine or tryptophan is absent from the CDR3, which likely points to a read error. These data belong to a study of metastatic and nonmetastatic thyroid tumors. About the study: Repertoire comparisons spanned blood and tumor or nodule tissue from malignant and benign thyroid patients.

Each patient went into thyroid surgery without having received any treatment. The trim removed 5 bases at V and 9 bases at J, leaving 5 bases unmatched. There are 14 residues in the CDR3. Germline values: CDR1 MNHEY, CDR2 SMNVEV (reference sequence). Methods used by the authors: Clinicopathological groups differed in CDR3, with these differences serving to build a distant-metastasis classifier for papillary thyroid cancer. TCRdb used MiXCR to call clones anew from the PCR reads. The V and J calls, along with clone size, are taken from TCRdb and not from the paper's own processing. The sample has roughly 89,000 clones, roughly an eighth seen once. Study outcomes and limitations: Significantly greater TCR beta diversity was reportedly found in malignant thyroid tumors than in benign nodules (in blood and tumor).

V and J are TRBV27 and TRBJ2-1, with TRBD2 matching 12 bases. The specimen sequenced was tumor tissue. The receptor was isolated from a female donor with papillary thyroid cancer or a benign thyroid nodule (not recorded which). Some clones in this sample may be carry-over from other donors' samples. The CDR3 bases are TGTGCCAGCAGTGTGGGACTAGCGGGTGGTGAGCAGTTCTCC. This encodes CASSVGLAGGEQFS.